Each of the 15 T cell receptor beta chains below was sequenced from the same sample in a study of cytomegalovirus exposure and HLA in healthy donors. Sequencing used immunoSEQ multiplex PCR; TCRdb keeps in-frame clones, though not all of them. The profile shows roughly 330,000 clones, around 90% of them singletons. Sequenced input: PBMCs. These TCRs come from a young woman in good health and CMV-seropositive.

This rearrangement joins TRBV9 to TRBJ2-3, with 12 positions matching TRBD2. This CDR3 spans 16 amino acids. V shed 4 bases and J 4 bases; nucleotides not matched to a gene: 7. Germline values: CDR1 SGDLS, CDR2 YYNGEE. The CDR3 loop reads CASSFSSGRAADTQYF. The CDR3 DNA follows: TGTGCCAGCAGCTTTTCTAGCGGGAGGGCTGCAGATACGCAGTATTTT.

V gene TRBV30 combines with J gene TRBJ1-6, with a tentative D call TRBD1 (5 bases). The CDR3 length is 13 residues. Germline V CDR1 and CDR2: GTSNPN, SVGIG (reference sequence). V was clipped by 5 bases and J by 8 bases, with 13 bases between them. CDR3 loop: CAWEGRRDSPLHF. The CDR3 DNA follows: TGTGCCTGGGAGGGACGGAGGGATTCACCCCTCCACTTT.

This clone was observed a few times. This chain joins TRBV2 and TRBJ1-2; 10 nucleotides agree with TRBD1. The CDR3 is 13 residues long. The germline gives CDR1 SNHLY, CDR2 FYNNEI. V shed 7 bases, J shed 5 bases, and the junction held 4 bases outside the gene matches. In DNA, the CDR3 is TGTGCCAGCACCCGACAGGGGGCTTATGGCTACACCTTC. Amino acids: CASTRQGAYGYTF.

This chain joins TRBV29-1 and TRBJ1-2; D is unclear. In germline, CDR1 is SQVTM, CDR2 ANQGSEA. The CDR3 extends over 13 amino acids. The ends were cut back, 3 bases at V and 5 bases at J, with 13 bases in the middle. The CDR3 loop is CSVDDGYQYGYTF. The CDR3 region has the DNA TGCAGCGTTGATGATGGATATCAGTATGGCTACACCTTC. Looking up the rest from reference TRBV29-1 and TRBJ1-2 gives the full variable domain: SAVISQKPSRDICQRGTSLTIQCQVDSQVTMMFWYRQQPGQSLTLIATANQGSEATYESGFVIDKFPISRPNLTFSTLTVSNMSPEDSSIYLCSVDDGYQYGYTFGSGTRLTVV.

The chain carries TRBV4-1 and TRBJ1-2, with D possibly TRBD1 on 6 matching bases. Germline loops: CDR1 MGHRA, CDR2 YSYEKL. The CDR3 runs 16 residues. V lost 0 bases, J lost 5 bases, and 16 bases lay in between. The CDR3 coding sequence is TGCGCCAGCAGCCAAGAAAGGGTCAGGGGTCGTTATGGCTACACCTTC. This gives the protein CASSQERVRGRYGYTF.

The V call is TRBV4-2, the J call TRBJ2-2, with a possible D match to TRBD1 (5 bases). The V gene lost 3 bases and the J gene lost 8 bases, with 7 bases spanning the gap. This CDR3 is built from 12 residues. Germline V gene sequence: CDR1 LGHNA, CDR2 YNFKEQ. The CDR3 loop is CASSQGPGELFF. The CDR3 nucleotides are TGTGCCAGCAGCCAGGGGCCGGGGGAGCTGTTTTTT.

The chain carries TRBV4-3 and TRBJ2-2; D unclear. V lost 4 bases and J 4 bases, leaving 13 bases between the germline ends. Germline V lookup: CDR1 LGHNA, CDR2 YSLEER. CDR3 length: 15 amino acids. The CDR3 DNA reads as TGCGCCAGCAGCCCGGCCAGGAGTACCACCGGGGAGCTGTTTTTT. Encoded protein: CASSPARSTTGELFF.

About this clone itself: Other nucleotide sequences from this sample produce the same CDR3. The chain employs TRBV29-1 and TRBJ2-7; 9 bases align to TRBD1. Looked up from germline, CDR1 is SQVTM and CDR2 is ANQGSEA. There are 12 residues in the CDR3. The junction had 4 bases not matched to a gene; V was cut back by 6 bases and J by 4 bases. The CDR3 DNA reads TGCAGCGTGGGGACAGGGACTTACGAGCAGTACTTC. The encoded protein is CSVGTGTYEQYF.

The chain joins TRBV9 to TRBJ1-1; D uncertain. V dropped 0 bases and J dropped 1 base, with 7 bases sitting between them. Germline V gene sequence: CDR1 SGDLS, CDR2 YYNGEE. The length of the CDR3 is 14 residues. The CDR3 DNA reads TGTGCCAGCAGCGTAGTTTCGGGGAACACTGAAGCTTTCTTT. Protein: CASSVVSGNTEAFF.

The chain combines TRBV27 with TRBJ1-2; perhaps TRBD1 as D (5 bases). Germline assignment: CDR1 MNHEY and CDR2 SMNVEV (reference sequence). This CDR3 spans 13 amino acids. Between the trimmed V and J ends, which lost 8 bases and 5 bases, there was a span of 15 bases. The CDR3 sequence: CASLGPPAYGYTF. In DNA, the CDR3 is TGTGCCAGCCTGGGACCCCCGGCTTATGGCTACACCTTC.

This chain uses TRBV18 with TRBJ2-3; D is possibly TRBD1 (6 bases). The germline V gene has CDR1 KGHSH and CDR2 LQKENI. This CDR3 comprises 14 residues. Trimming cost V 3 bases and J 10 bases, with 17 bases left between them. CDR3 amino acids: CASSPPDSRGAQYF. CDR3 sequence (DNA): TGTGCCAGCTCACCCCCGGACAGCCGAGGGGCGCAGTATTTT.

The V gene is TRBV4-2, the J gene TRBJ2-7; TRBD1 matches 8 bases. The CDR3 runs to 16 residues. From germline, CDR1 is LGHNA and CDR2 YNFKEQ. The junction had 8 bases not matched to a gene; V was cut back by 0 bases and J by 4 bases. The CDR3 DNA reads as TGTGCCAGCAGCCAAGATGTGGGACAGGTGAGGTACGAGCAGTACTTC. Its translation is CASSQDVGQVRYEQYF.

In this sample, this clone turned up a few times. The CDR3 DNA follows: TGTGCCAGCAGTTTTATGGGGGACAATGAGCAGTTCTTC. Residues: CASSFMGDNEQFF. This chain connects TRBV27 to TRBJ2-1, with D perhaps assigned TRBD1 or TRBD2 (5 bases each). V gave up 3 bases and J gave up 5 bases, with 8 bases separating them. Germline loops: CDR1 MNHEY, CDR2 SMNVEV (reference sequence). This CDR3 comprises 13 residues.

The chain carries TRBV30 and TRBJ2-7; 7 bases fit TRBD1. The CDR3 runs 13 residues. Trimming removed 1 base from V and 2 bases from J; junction bases left unmatched: 2. Germline loops: CDR1 GTSNPN, CDR2 SVGIG (reference sequence). The CDR3 DNA is TGTGCCTGGAGTGCGGGACAGACCTACGAGCAGTACTTC. As protein: CAWSAGQTYEQYF.

In its sample, this clone was seen once. The V and J genes are TRBV6-5 and TRBJ1-1; D gene ambiguous. Trimming took off 4 bases at V and 4 bases at J, with 10 bases between the two ends. The CDR3 contains 13 residues. From germline, CDR1 is MNHEY and CDR2 SVGAGI. CDR3 in amino acids: CASSSRSSTEAFF. CDR3 in DNA: TGTGCCAGCAGTTCTCGGAGTTCCACTGAAGCTTTCTTT.